One sample yielded the 6 T cell receptor beta chains listed below, sequenced in a study of blood T cell repertoires in COVID-19. TCRdb's copy holds only in-frame clones and misses some; the assay was immunoSEQ multiplex PCR. The sample gives tens of thousands of clones, 80% to 95% of which show up once; under 0.65% is in the top ten. Sequencing input: peripheral blood. The receptors were sampled from a man aged 50 or older with COVID-19, enrolled during active disease.

This clone came up once. CDR3 nucleotides: TGTGCCAGCAGTTACAGGACAGGAAGGGAGCAGTACTTC. It specifies CASSYRTGREQYF. V is TRBV6-2 or TRBV6-3 and J is TRBJ2-7, with TRBD1 matching over 7 bases. With 2 bases clipped from V and 7 bases from J, the junction kept 5 bases outside the gene matches. The germline CDR1 and CDR2 sequences are MNHEY and SVGEGT. There are 13 residues in the CDR3.

V and J are TRBV6-5 and TRBJ1-3; D is perhaps TRBD1 (5 bases). The CDR3 covers 15 residues. Germline V gene lookup returns CDR1 MNHEY and CDR2 SVGAGI. Trimming took 0 bases from V and 1 from J, leaving 7 bases between them. CDR3 nucleotides: TGTGCCAGCAGTTACTCGACAGATTCTGGAAACACCATATATTTT. Translation: CASSYSTDSGNTIYF.

The chain links TRBV4-1 to TRBJ1-4; 11 bases align to TRBD1. In germline, CDR1 is MGHRA, CDR2 YSYEKL. This CDR3 is built from 17 residues. Trimming removed 3 bases from V and 2 bases from J; junction bases left unmatched: 5. DNA for the CDR3: TGCGCCAGCAGCCATCGGGACAGGGGGGCGACTAATGAAAAACTGTTTTTT. Its protein product is CASSHRDRGATNEKLFF.

The CDR3 here is CATGRAGGANEQFF. The CDR3 DNA reads as TGTGCCACCGGGCGAGCGGGAGGGGCAAATGAGCAGTTCTTC. The chain uses TRBV2 and TRBJ2-1; 10 nucleotides match TRBD2. The V segment lost 10 bases and the J segment 7 bases; nucleotides outside the gene matches: 10. The CDR3 spans 14 residues. Germline-derived CDR1 and CDR2 are SNHLY and FYNNEI.

The chain links TRBV9 to TRBJ2-5; TRBD2 agrees at 7 bases. The V segment lost 4 bases and the J segment 6 bases; nucleotides outside the gene matches: 12. CDR3 length: 15 residues. Germline loops: CDR1 SGDLS, CDR2 YYNGEE. The CDR3 reads CASSLQGLSGQTQYF. CDR3 bases: TGTGCCAGCAGCCTCCAGGGACTATCCGGACAGACCCAGTACTTC.

V and J are TRBV7-2 and TRBJ1-4, with a weak D call TRBD1 (5 bases). The germline V gene has CDR1 SGHTA and CDR2 FQGNSA. The CDR3 has 14 residues. The ends were cut back, 1 base at V and 7 bases at J, with 10 bases in the middle. This CDR3 reads CASSLVSRAEKLFF. CDR3 sequence (DNA): TGTGCCAGCAGCTTAGTTTCCAGGGCTGAAAAACTGTTTTTT.